One sample yielded the 23 T cell receptor beta chains listed below, sequenced in a study of technical replicates of blood from a handful of donors. Assay: immunoSEQ multiplex PCR; the TCRdb copy retains only in-frame clones and omits some. The sample consists of about 70,000 clones, about 94% of them appearing once. Source material: T cells isolated from PBMCs. These receptor sequences come from a human donor in good health.

J is TRBJ1-1 and V is TRBV6-1; TRBD1 matches at 10 bases. The ends lost 5 bases at V and 5 bases at J; junction bases unmatched: 5. The CDR3 is made up of 14 amino acids. Per the germline V gene, CDR1 is MNHNS and CDR2 is SASEGT. CDR3 residues: CASSSGTGETEAFF. The CDR3 DNA follows: TGTGCCAGCAGTAGTGGGACAGGGGAGACTGAAGCTTTCTTT.

The V gene is TRBV9, the J gene TRBJ2-1; 7 bases fit TRBD2. CDR3 length: 18 residues. Germline loops: CDR1 SGDLS, CDR2 YYNGEE. The trim removed 0 bases at V and 4 bases at J, leaving 13 bases unmatched. Here the CDR3 reads CASSVGGGASGPYNEQFF. Here the CDR3 DNA reads TGTGCCAGCAGCGTAGGGGGCGGGGCTAGCGGCCCTTACAATGAGCAGTTCTTC.

The rearrangement links TRBV27 to TRBJ2-5, with 9 bases aligning to TRBD2. Trimming cost V 5 bases and J 5 bases; bases outside gene matches: 9. This CDR3 comprises 15 residues. The germline CDR1 and CDR2 sequences are MNHEY and SMNVEV (reference sequence). The CDR3 sequence: CASSGPAGGAETQYF. The CDR3 nucleotides are TGTGCCAGCAGTGGGCCAGCGGGAGGAGCGGAGACCCAGTACTTC.

The chain employs TRBV25-1 and TRBJ1-1; 10 nucleotides line up with TRBD1. Germline values: CDR1 MGHDK, CDR2 SYGVNS. V shed 3 bases and J 3 bases; nucleotides not matched to a gene: 4. This CDR3 comprises 15 residues. In DNA, the CDR3 is TGTGCCAGCAGTGACGACAGGGGGCTGGACACTGAAGCTTTCTTT. Amino acid sequence: CASSDDRGLDTEAFF.

The rearrangement links TRBV30 to TRBJ1-5, with 7 bases matching TRBD1. Trimming cost V 3 bases and J 2 bases; bases outside gene matches: 1. The CDR3 sequence is 13 residues long. Germline V lookup: CDR1 GTSNPN, CDR2 SVGIG (reference sequence). The CDR3 DNA follows: TGTGCCTGGAGCACAGGGGGCAATCAGCCCCAGCATTTT. Amino acids: CAWSTGGNQPQHF.

The rearrangement links TRBV5-8 to TRBJ2-1, with 8 bases matching TRBD2. Germline V CDR1 and CDR2: SGHTS, YDEGEE. The CDR3 length is 13 residues. With V trimmed by 4 bases and J by 8 bases, 5 bases remained unmatched. This CDR3 reads CASSPGLEDEQFF. DNA for the CDR3: TGTGCCAGCAGCCCGGGACTAGAGGATGAGCAGTTCTTC.

The gene calls are TRBV29-1 and TRBJ1-2, with 8 positions matching TRBD1. V shed 3 bases, J shed 5 bases, and the junction held 17 bases outside the gene matches. CDR3 length: 17 residues. From germline, CDR1 is SQVTM and CDR2 ANQGSEA. CDR3 sequence: CSVDRSWTGRNGYGYTF. The CDR3 coding sequence is TGCAGCGTTGATCGATCGTGGACAGGGAGAAATGGATATGGCTACACCTTC.

The rearrangement uses TRBV27 and TRBJ1-1; 9 bases map to TRBD1. The CDR3 runs to 16 residues. V trimming: 7 bases; J trimming: 7 bases; junction bases outside the gene matches: 16. Germline V gene sequence: CDR1 MNHEY, CDR2 SMNVEV (reference sequence). CDR3 coding DNA: TGTGCCAGCACTACAGGGGGCGGACCCCCTAACGGTGAAGCTTTCTTT. It yields the protein CASTTGGGPPNGEAFF.

The chain employs TRBV4-1 and TRBJ1-4; 9 bases match TRBD1. CDR3 length: 16 amino acids. From germline, CDR1 is MGHRA and CDR2 YSYEKL. The junction had 7 bases not matched to a gene; V was cut back by 1 base and J by 7 bases. The CDR3 bases are TGCGCCAGCAGCCAAGGGCCGGGACAGGGTCTTGAAAAACTGTTTTTT. The encoded protein is CASSQGPGQGLEKLFF.

The J gene is TRBJ2-5, the V gene TRBV15; 7 bases fit TRBD2. Germline V gene data show CDR1 as LNHNV and CDR2 as YYDKDF (reference sequence). CDR3 length equals 15 residues. Trimming took 0 bases from V and 4 from J; bases not matched to a gene: 5. In DNA, the CDR3 is TGTGCCACCAGCAGAGATCCTGGGGAGGGAGAGACCCAGTACTTC. Translation: CATSRDPGEGETQYF.

The rearrangement links TRBV7-3 to TRBJ2-5; a weak D match, TRBD2 (6 bases). The CDR3 covers 15 residues. V shed 1 base and J shed 5 bases, with 14 bases lying between them. Germline lookup yields CDR1 SGHTA and CDR2 FQGTGA. The CDR3 DNA follows: TGTGCCAGCAGCTTAAGATGGGCGGAGGGGGAGACCCAGTACTTC. Its translation is CASSLRWAEGETQYF.

The V call is TRBV19, the J call TRBJ2-3; 7 bases line up with TRBD1. Germline V gene data show CDR1 as LNHDA and CDR2 as SQIVND (reference sequence). CDR3 length: 14 residues. The J segment lost 4 bases and the V segment lost 6 bases, leaving 7 bases of the junction unmatched. For the CDR3, the DNA is TGTGCCAGTAGGTACAGGGGTCAGGCAGATACGCAGTATTTT. It codes for CASRYRGQADTQYF. The whole variable domain, remainder taken from reference TRBV19 and TRBJ2-3, is DGGITQSPKYLFRKEGQNVTLSCEQNLNHDAMYWYRQDPGQGLRLIYYSQIVNDFQKGDIAEGYSVSREKKESFPLTVTSAQKNPTAFYLCASRYRGQADTQYFGPGTRLTVL.

The chain links TRBV5-1 to TRBJ1-3; TRBD1 matches 7 bases. V trimming: 4 bases; J trimming: 0 bases; junction bases outside the gene matches: 4. Germline lookup yields CDR1 SGHRS and CDR2 YFSETQ. CDR3 length equals 15 residues. The CDR3 DNA follows: TGCGCCAGCAGCGTACAGGGGACCTCTGGAAACACCATATATTTT. It specifies CASSVQGTSGNTIYF.

The chain is built from TRBV5-1 and TRBJ2-2; 7 bases align to TRBD2. J lost 2 bases, V lost 5 bases, and 9 bases had no gene match. This CDR3 region has 16 residues. The germline V gene encodes CDR1 SGHRS and CDR2 YFSETQ. Here the CDR3 reads CASSLSGTTNTGELFF. The CDR3 bases are TGCGCCAGCAGTCTCTCCGGGACTACTAACACCGGGGAGCTGTTTTTT. The whole variable domain, filled in from reference TRBV5-1 and TRBJ2-2, reads KAGVTQTPRYLIKTRGQQVTLSCSPISGHRSVSWYQQTPGQGLQFLFEYFSETQRNKGNFPGRFSGRQFSNSRSEMNVSTLELGDSALYLCASSLSGTTNTGELFFGEGSRLTVL.

The chain is built from TRBV30 and TRBJ2-5, with 7 bases matching TRBD2. V was clipped by 2 bases and J by 3 bases; unmatched bases: 15. This CDR3 has 17 amino acids. Per germline, CDR1 GTSNPN and CDR2 SVGIG (reference sequence). The CDR3 here is CAWSRGRASGREETQYF. The CDR3 nucleotides read TGTGCCTGGAGTCGGGGGAGGGCGAGTGGGAGGGAAGAGACCCAGTACTTC.

This chain uses TRBV7-9 with TRBJ2-2; no firm D call. Trimming removed 0 bases from V and 5 bases from J, with 4 bases in between. The V gene's germline CDR1 is SEHNR and CDR2 FQNEAQ (reference sequence). This CDR3 region has 13 residues. In nucleotides, the CDR3 is TGTGCCAGCAGCTTAGCGTCGACCGGGGAGCTGTTTTTT. The encoded protein is CASSLASTGELFF.

The chain couples TRBV11-3 to TRBJ1-1; tentative D call: TRBD1 (6 bases). The CDR3 runs 13 residues. V was shortened by 5 bases and J by 9 bases, with 16 bases between the two germline ends. Looked up from germline, CDR1 is SGHNT and CDR2 is YENEEA. The CDR3 nucleotides are TGTGCCAGCAGCCCAAACGGTGGGGGCCAAGCTTTCTTT. This gives the protein CASSPNGGGQAFF.

The V and J genes are TRBV5-8 and TRBJ2-7; tentatively, D is TRBD2 (5 bases). The CDR3 is made up of 12 amino acids. Germline CDR1 is SGHTS and CDR2 is YDEGEE. Trimming pared 2 bases from V and 4 bases from J, leaving 7 bases between. The CDR3: CASSLLEYEQYF. Written as DNA, the CDR3 is TGTGCCAGCAGCTTACTAGAATACGAGCAGTACTTC.

The chain links TRBV28 to TRBJ2-2, with 9 bases aligning to TRBD1. In germline, CDR1 is MDHEN, CDR2 SYDVKM. With 5 bases clipped from V and 5 bases from J, the junction kept 6 bases outside the gene matches. This CDR3 spans 15 amino acids. The CDR3 is CASSRAGTGTGELFF. CDR3 coding DNA: TGTGCCAGCAGTCGTGCCGGGACAGGGACCGGGGAGCTGTTTTTT.

V and J are TRBV5-4 and TRBJ2-1; 9 bases line up with TRBD1. The CDR3 has 14 residues. Germline trimming cut 5 bases from V and 5 bases from J; bases unmatched to any gene: 5. Germline V gene data show CDR1 as SGHNT and CDR2 as YYREEE (reference sequence). Written as DNA, the CDR3 is TGTGCCAGCAGAGGGGACAGGGCTGACAATGAGCAGTTCTTC. Protein sequence: CASRGDRADNEQFF.

The CDR3 nucleotides are TGTGCCAGCAGTGAATTGCAGGGGAATGGCTACACCTTC. Encoded protein: CASSELQGNGYTF. This rearrangement joins TRBV25-1 to TRBJ1-2; possibly TRBD1 for D (6 bases). This CDR3 is 13 amino acids long. V lost 1 base and J 6 bases, leaving 9 bases between the germline ends. Germline lookup yields CDR1 MGHDK and CDR2 SYGVNS.

This chain links TRBV19 with TRBJ1-4; 7 bases match TRBD1. Germline V gives CDR1 LNHDA, CDR2 SQIVND (reference sequence). The CDR3 extends over 17 amino acids. Unmatched junction bases numbered 8, after V lost 0 bases and J lost 4 bases. The CDR3 protein is CASSIEIRRGRNEKLFF. DNA for the CDR3: TGTGCCAGTAGTATAGAGATCCGGAGGGGGCGTAATGAAAAACTGTTTTTT. Full variable domain (missing parts from reference TRBV19 and TRBJ1-4): DGGITQSPKYLFRKEGQNVTLSCEQNLNHDAMYWYRQDPGQGLRLIYYSQIVNDFQKGDIAEGYSVSREKKESFPLTVTSAQKNPTAFYLCASSIEIRRGRNEKLFFGSGTQLSVL.

The chain is built from TRBV9 and TRBJ2-1; no firm D call. This CDR3 has 12 amino acids. V was cut by 0 bases and J by 10 bases, with 8 bases left in between. The V gene's germline CDR1 is SGDLS and CDR2 YYNGEE. For the CDR3, the DNA is TGTGCCAGCAGCGTAGACTTCGGGGAGCAGTTCTTC. Encoded protein: CASSVDFGEQFF.